This T cell receptor (beta chain) originates from a study of response to subunit inactivated influenza vaccine. Study-level results: Authors suggested few new T cells are recruited by each seasonal influenza vaccination.

Points on this clonotype: The antigen remains undetermined.

One entry per CDR3 protein, called by TCRdb with MiXCR from the RT-PCR reads. The data contain some 640,000 distinct CDR3 sequences, over 11% of them seen just once; the ten biggest clones take up 6% to 7%. The sequencing used PBMCs from blood, collected 14 to 15 days before vaccination. The TCR was taken from a middle-aged man who received an inactivated influenza vaccine.

The CDR3 DNA reads TGTGCCAGCAGTTACGGGAGGAGTGAACTAGGCTATGGCTACACCTTC. Its protein is CASSYGRSELGYGYTF. V is TRBV28 and J is TRBJ1-2; D remains unclear. The CDR3 runs 16 residues. Germline V gives CDR1 MDHEN, CDR2 SYDVKM. Trimming left V 4 bases short and J 4 bases short, with 19 bases between.